Listed below are T cell receptor beta chains from one sample, sequenced in a study of identical twins. TCRdb re-called the 5' RACE reads with MiXCR, one entry per CDR3 protein. The data contain hundreds of thousands of distinct CDR3 sequences, 20% to 25% of them singletons. In addition, the sample was reused for a study of yellow fever vaccine responses in identical twins.

The sequenced material came from CD4+ T cells sorted from blood. The origin of the receptors is a woman aged 18 to 35 in good health. Each CDR3 is given with its conserved first and last residue. Each record gives: clone size, D gene, V gene, J gene, CDR3 DNA, CDR3 protein. D genes are given only for firm matches. Only some rows state a clone size, as once, few, many or a class for expanded clones.

>few|NA|TRBV24-1|TRBJ2-2
TGTGCCACCAGTGATTCCAGGGTCGCGAACACCGGGGAGCTGTTTTTT
CATSDSRVANTGELFF
>few|NA|TRBV15|TRBJ1-4
TGTGCCACCAGCAGTCTAACTGGGACCCTTAATGAAAAACTGTTTTTT
CATSSLTGTLNEKLFF
>NA|TRBD2|TRBV7-9|TRBJ2-3
TGTGCCAGCACCTGGGGGGGACTAGCGGGATCGGCGGGGTATTTT
CASTWGGLAGSAGYF
>NA|TRBD2|TRBV7-9|TRBJ2-7
TGTGCCAGCAGCTCGACCGGGACTAGTTGGGAGCAGTACTTC
CASSSTGTSWEQYF
>NA|NA|TRBV7-8|TRBJ2-1
TGTGCCAGCAGCCCCGGTGGGGCGGGTGAGCAGTTCTTC
CASSPGGAGEQFF
>few|NA|TRBV20-1|TRBJ2-7
TGCAGTGCTAGCCTTAGTAAGGGAAGGGGATTATACGAGCAGTACTTC
CSASLSKGRGLYEQYF
>few|TRBD1|TRBV5-1|TRBJ2-7
TGCGCCAGCAGCTCAGGACAGGGGGGCCCCTACGAGCAGTACTTC
CASSSGQGGPYEQYF
>many|TRBD2|TRBV10-3|TRBJ2-7
TGTGCCATCAGCATGGGACTAGGCGACGAGCAGTACTTC
CAISMGLGDEQYF
>NA|NA|TRBV5-1|TRBJ2-6
TGCGCCAGCAGCTTGGCCACCTCGGCCAACGTCCTGACTTTC
CASSLATSANVLTF
>NA|NA|TRBV2|TRBJ2-2
TGTGCCAGCAGTGAAGAGGCGGGGTTGAACACCGGGGAGCTGTTTTTT
CASSEEAGLNTGELFF
>NA|NA|TRBV5-1|TRBJ2-4
TGCGCCAGCAGCCCCCTCGGGAACATTCAGTACTTC
CASSPLGNIQYF
>NA|TRBD2|TRBV7-3|TRBJ2-1
TGTGCCAGCAGCTTAAAACTAGCGGGAGTCAATGAGCAGTTCTTC
CASSLKLAGVNEQFF
>NA|TRBD1|TRBV3-1|TRBJ2-1
TGTGCCAGCAGCCACGGACAGGGGGCATTTAACAATGAGCAGTTCTTC
CASSHGQGAFNNEQFF
>NA|NA|TRBV23-1|TRBJ2-1
TGCGCCAGCCCCCACACTGCCGGGACCGCTACTAACAATGAGCAGTTCTTC
CASPHTAGTATNNEQFF
>NA|NA|TRBV3-1|TRBJ2-1
TGTGCCAGCAGCGACCGGGACTCTCTCGATGAGCAGTTCTTC
CASSDRDSLDEQFF
>NA|NA|TRBV3-1|TRBJ1-4
TGTGCCAGCAGCCCTCAGGGCGTGGGGCAGTATGAAAAACTGTTTTTT
CASSPQGVGQYEKLFF
>few|TRBD1|TRBV7-9|TRBJ2-2
TGTGCCAGCAGCGTCGGACAGGGGCAAAACACCGGGGAGCTGTTTTTT
CASSVGQGQNTGELFF
>NA|TRBD1|TRBV4-1|TRBJ1-4
TGCGCCAGCAGCGAGACGGGGACAGGGAATGAAAAACTGTTTTTT
CASSETGTGNEKLFF
>NA|NA|TRBV20-1|TRBJ2-7
TGCAGTGCTAGAGACGCGGGAAGAATCTACGAGCAGTACTTC
CSARDAGRIYEQYF
>NA|NA|TRBV12-3/TRBV12-4|TRBJ2-7
TGTGCCAGCAGTCCGGGGTTGGGCCGGGGCTCCTACGAGCAGTACTTC
CASSPGLGRGSYEQYF
>many|NA|TRBV20-1|TRBJ1-2
TGCAGTGCTAGTAGGGCGACAAACTATGGCTACACCTTC
CSASRATNYGYTF
>few|TRBD1|TRBV4-2|TRBJ1-1
TGTGCCAGCAGCCAAGGGGACAGTAGAACTGAAGCTTTCTTT
CASSQGDSRTEAFF
>few|NA|TRBV5-1|TRBJ2-3
TGCGCCAGCAGCTTAACGCGGTTCACAGATACGCAGTATTTT
CASSLTRFTDTQYF
>few|TRBD2|TRBV10-2|TRBJ2-4
TGCGCCAGCAGTGAATTTAGCGGGAGGTCCAAAAACATTCAGTACTTC
CASSEFSGRSKNIQYF
>NA|TRBD2|TRBV20-1|TRBJ2-3
TGCAGCGTCAGAGATCAGGCGGGAGCGGGGAAGCCAGATACGCAGTATTTT
CSVRDQAGAGKPDTQYF
>few|TRBD2|TRBV2|TRBJ2-2
TGTGCCAGCAGAGGTCCGGGACTAGTGGCGACCGGGGAGCTGTTTTTT
CASRGPGLVATGELFF
>few|TRBD2|TRBV5-1|TRBJ2-7
TGCGCCAGCAGCCCAGCCGGAGATAGCGGGAGCTACGAGCAGTACTTC
CASSPAGDSGSYEQYF
>few|NA|TRBV29-1|TRBJ2-2
TGCAGCGCACCCAGACGGGGGACCGGGGAGCTGTTTTTT
CSAPRRGTGELFF
>NA|TRBD2|TRBV18|TRBJ2-7
TGTGCCAGCTCACCGGGGCGGGAGGGCCTCTACGAGCAGTACTTC
CASSPGREGLYEQYF
>NA|TRBD1|TRBV20-1|TRBJ2-2
TGCAGTGCCACCGGGACAGGGGCCCCCGGGGAGCTGTTTTTT
CSATGTGAPGELFF
>NA|TRBD1|TRBV20-1|TRBJ2-3
TGCAGTGCTTCAGCAGGGACAGGGGTGAGATGGGATACGCAGTATTTT
CSASAGTGVRWDTQYF
>NA|TRBD1|TRBV5-5|TRBJ2-7
TGTGCCAGCAGCTCGGGGACAGGTCTAGCGGAGCAGTACTTC
CASSSGTGLAEQYF
>NA|NA|TRBV5-1|TRBJ2-1
TGCGCCAGCAGCTTGGCGGCAGTTAGGTACAATGAGCAGTTCTTC
CASSLAAVRYNEQFF
>NA|NA|TRBV6-5|TRBJ2-5
TGTGCCAGCAGTTACTCGCCGGCAGGGTTGGAGACCCAGTACTTC
CASSYSPAGLETQYF
>NA|NA|TRBV5-6|TRBJ2-1
TGTGCCAGCAGCTTGGGTTGGCCCCCCTCCTACAATGAGCAGTTCTTC
CASSLGWPPSYNEQFF
>NA|TRBD2|TRBV3-1|TRBJ2-7
TGTGCCAGCAGCCCACCCGGGGGGGAGCAGTACTTC
CASSPPGGEQYF
>many|NA|TRBV12-3/TRBV12-4|TRBJ2-7
TGTGCCAGCAGTTCCCCGGGACCGAACTACGAGCAGTACTTC
CASSSPGPNYEQYF
>few|NA|TRBV6-5|TRBJ2-1
TGTGCCAGCAGTTACTCACTATCAGTACGGGGTGAGCAGTTCTTC
CASSYSLSVRGEQFF
>NA|TRBD1|TRBV18|TRBJ2-5
TGTGCCAGCTCACCGACGACAGGGGCTAGCGAGACCCAGTACTTC
CASSPTTGASETQYF
>few|TRBD2|TRBV11-1|TRBJ2-3
TGTGCCAGCAGCAGCTCCGGGACTAGCGGACCCTCTAGCACAGATACGCAGTATTTT
CASSSSGTSGPSSTDTQYF
>NA|NA|TRBV5-6|TRBJ2-5
TGTGCCAGCAGCTCTTCCACAGGGACCCAAGAGACCCAGTACTTC
CASSSSTGTQETQYF
>many|TRBD1|TRBV5-1|TRBJ1-4
TGCGCCAGCAGCCACCGGGGACAGATAAATGAAAAACTGTTTTTT
CASSHRGQINEKLFF
>NA|NA|TRBV5-1|TRBJ2-3
TGCGCCAGCAGCTTCCGGGGTGGGTATGCAGATACGCAGTATTTT
CASSFRGGYADTQYF
>NA|NA|TRBV6-6|TRBJ1-1
TGTGCCAGCGAGGGGTCGAACACTGAAGCTTTCTTT
CASEGSNTEAFF
>NA|NA|TRBV29-1|TRBJ2-5
TGCAGCGTTGGGAAGGTTTTCGCCCCGAAAGAGACCCAGTACTTC
CSVGKVFAPKETQYF
>NA|TRBD2|TRBV24-1|TRBJ2-1
TGTGCCACCAGTCTTAGCGGGGCGTCGCTGAATGAGCAGTTCTTC
CATSLSGASLNEQFF
>few|NA|TRBV12-3/TRBV12-4|TRBJ2-5
TGTGCCAGCAGTGCTAGCAGACAAGAGACCCAGTACTTC
CASSASRQETQYF
>NA|TRBD1|TRBV24-1|TRBJ2-7
TGTGCCACCAGTGGGCGGACAGGGAGCTACGAGCAGTACTTC
CATSGRTGSYEQYF
>few|TRBD2|TRBV4-1|TRBJ2-1
TGCGCCAGCAGCCAAGAAATGAGGACTAGCGGGTACAATGAGCAGTTCTTC
CASSQEMRTSGYNEQFF
>few|NA|TRBV12-3/TRBV12-4|TRBJ2-2
TGTGCCAGCAGTCCTCCCCGGGGGGAGCTGTTTTTT
CASSPPRGELFF
>NA|TRBD1|TRBV3-1|TRBJ2-3
TGTGCCAGCAGCCTTTCGCCGGGACAGGGCACCACAGATACGCAGTATTTT
CASSLSPGQGTTDTQYF
>NA|TRBD2|TRBV27|TRBJ2-1
TGTGCCAGCAGTTTAGGGAGGGGAGTAGCGGGGGGGTGGGAGCAGTTCTTC
CASSLGRGVAGGWEQFF
>few|TRBD2|TRBV6-1|TRBJ2-3
TGTGCCAGCAGCGAGACTAGCGGGGGGGGAACAGATACGCAGTATTTT
CASSETSGGGTDTQYF
>few|TRBD2|TRBV10-3|TRBJ2-6
TGTGCCATCAGTGGGGAGGGAGCTGGGGCCAACGTCCTGACTTTC
CAISGEGAGANVLTF